A single sample is the source of the 4 T cell receptor beta chains below, sequenced in a study of shared clonotypes between healthy human individuals. Sequencing used immunoSEQ multiplex PCR; TCRdb keeps in-frame clones, though not all of them. The repertoire holds 2 million to 2.5 million clones, with approximately 94% as singletons. The sequenced sample consisted of naive CD4+ T cells sorted from blood. Specified subset: CD45RA+ positively selected. The receptors derive from a man between 18 and 29 years old in good health.

As to this clone: Different DNA sequences within this sample yield the same CDR3. The genes are TRBV11-2 and TRBJ2-3; D perhaps matches TRBD2 (7 bases). CDR3 length equals 15 residues. CDR1 is SGHAT and CDR2 is FQNNGV in the germline V gene. V lost 2 bases to trimming and J lost 3 bases, with 12 bases between them. This CDR3 reads CASSLTGGRTDTQYF. As DNA, the CDR3 is TGTGCCAGCAGCTTAACGGGGGGCAGGACAGATACGCAGTATTTT.

As regards this clone: A read error may produce the germline difference seen at one junction end. The V and J genes are TRBV30 and TRBJ1-4; D gene unclear. The CDR3 consists of 15 residues. Per the germline V gene, CDR1 is GTSNPN and CDR2 is SVGIG (reference sequence). CDR3 amino acids: CAWSALQRMNGKLFF. The CDR3 coding sequence is TGTGCCTGGAGTGCCCTGCAACGAATGAATGGAAAACTGTTTTTT.

The V call is TRBV6-5, the J call TRBJ2-3; D not resolved. The CDR3 extends over 14 amino acids. From germline, CDR1 is MNHEY and CDR2 SVGAGI. V was shortened by 5 bases and J by 4 bases, with 13 bases between the two germline ends. CDR3 sequence reads: CASSTPGVPDTQYF. CDR3 coding DNA: TGTGCCAGCAGTACACCTGGCGTACCAGATACGCAGTATTTT.

The chain couples TRBV11-3 to TRBJ2-3; 7 bases are shared with TRBD1. The CDR3 extends over 14 amino acids. Germline-derived CDR1 and CDR2 are SGHNT and YENEEA. J gave up 2 bases and V 5 bases, and 4 bases lay outside the gene matches. CDR3 sequence reads: CASSPGQTTDTQYF. The CDR3 DNA follows: TGTGCCAGCAGCCCGGGACAGACCACAGATACGCAGTATTTT.